This T cell receptor beta chain was sequenced in a study of cytomegalovirus exposure and HLA in healthy donors. Study-level information: Of more than 350 genotyped donors, 81% clustered with self-reported Caucasian donors.

The PCR contained 60 Vbeta and 13 Jbeta primers. Profiling relied on immunoSEQ multiplex PCR, and the TCRdb table lists in-frame clones only, not all of them. The repertoire holds about 88,000 clones, more than 80% seen once, with about 2.5% in the top ten. Study observations and caveats: Several top significant clusters appeared, in a later analysis, to be linked to common viral pathogens. Accounts indicate the classifier identified cytomegalovirus status with strong specificity and sensitivity. Many donors shared some public TCRs, even though most TCR sequences were rare.

As regards this clone: Its antigen is not identified.

Trimming took 6 bases from V and 4 from J; bases not matched to a gene: 9. This CDR3 spans 15 amino acids. Germline CDR1 SQVTM, CDR2 ANQGSEA. The specimen sequenced was PBMCs. This clonotype was sampled from a man aged 18 to 30 in good health and CMV-seronegative. The rearrangement uses TRBV29-1 and TRBJ2-1, with 10 bases identical to TRBD1. This chain's CDR3 is CSVNDRDRGYNEQFF. The CDR3 coding sequence is TGCAGCGTCAATGATCGGGACAGGGGATACAATGAGCAGTTCTTC.